This T cell receptor (beta chain) originates from a study of shared clonotypes between healthy human individuals. About the research overall: Three CD4 naive, three CD4 memory, two CD8 naive and one CD8 memory plate were used per donor.

Caucasian adults residing in Nashville, Tennessee made up all the donors. DNA at roughly 0.2 ug, 25,000 to 35,000 T cell genomes, went into sorted-subset replicate PCRs. Authors' processing steps: Junction-only sequences produced by ImmunoSEQ had no quality scores, so filtering differed. This table comes from immunoSEQ multiplex PCR, and its TCRdb copy is limited to in-frame clones, with some not included. V and J calls and clone size are those listed in that table; D and trimming were worked out from the DNA. In the table there are approximately 2.5 million clones, over 85% of which are singletons. The material sequenced was naive CD4+ T cells from PBMCs. As for subset: CD45RA+ positively selected. This receptor was taken from a man in his late teens or twenties in good health. Some clones in this sample may be carry-over from other donors' samples.

In DNA form, the CDR3 reads TGCAGCGGTAGTAATCCAGCCGGGGAGCTGTTTTTT. This codes for CSGSNPAGELFF. This sequence joins TRBV29-1 and TRBJ2-2; D gene unclear. There are 12 residues in the CDR3. Germline CDR1 is SQVTM and CDR2 is ANQGSEA. The V end was cut by 7 bases, the J end by 6 bases, with 12 bases between.